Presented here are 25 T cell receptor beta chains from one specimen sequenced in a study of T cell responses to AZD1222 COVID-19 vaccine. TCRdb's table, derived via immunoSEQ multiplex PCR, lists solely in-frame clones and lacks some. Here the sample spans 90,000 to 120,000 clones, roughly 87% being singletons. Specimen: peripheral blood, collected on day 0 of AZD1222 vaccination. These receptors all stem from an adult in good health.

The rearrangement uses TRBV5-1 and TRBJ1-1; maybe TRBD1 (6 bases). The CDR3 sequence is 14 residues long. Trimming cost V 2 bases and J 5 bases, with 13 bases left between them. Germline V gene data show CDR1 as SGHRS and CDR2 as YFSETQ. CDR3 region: CASSFGGQGTEAFF. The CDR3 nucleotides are TGCGCCAGCAGCTTCGGGGGGCAGGGGACTGAAGCTTTCTTT. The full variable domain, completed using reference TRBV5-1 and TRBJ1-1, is KAGVTQTPRYLIKTRGQQVTLSCSPISGHRSVSWYQQTPGQGLQFLFEYFSETQRNKGNFPGRFSGRQFSNSRSEMNVSTLELGDSALYLCASSFGGQGTEAFFGQGTRLTVV.

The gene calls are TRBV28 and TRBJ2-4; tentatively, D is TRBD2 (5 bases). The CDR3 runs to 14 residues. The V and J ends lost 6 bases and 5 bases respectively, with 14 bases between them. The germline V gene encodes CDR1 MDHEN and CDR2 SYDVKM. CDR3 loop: CASSPGGWENIQYF. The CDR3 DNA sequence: TGTGCCAGCAGCCCGGGCGGGTGGGAAAACATTCAGTACTTC.

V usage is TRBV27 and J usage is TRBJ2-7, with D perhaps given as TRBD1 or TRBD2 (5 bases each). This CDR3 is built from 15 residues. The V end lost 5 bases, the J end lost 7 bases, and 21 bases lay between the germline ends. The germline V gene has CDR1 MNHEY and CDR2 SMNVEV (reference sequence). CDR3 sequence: CASSPFLGAPREQYF. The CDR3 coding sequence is TGTGCCAGCAGTCCTTTCCTCGGGGCGCCCCGGGAGCAGTACTTC.

The CDR3 region is CASRQGLGTYEQYF. The CDR3 bases are TGTGCCAGCCGTCAGGGGCTAGGGACCTACGAGCAGTACTTC. This chain links TRBV2 with TRBJ2-7, with D perhaps TRBD1 (6 bases). Germline V gives CDR1 SNHLY, CDR2 FYNNEI. This CDR3 is 14 amino acids long. V lost 8 bases to trimming and J lost 2 bases, with 16 bases between them.

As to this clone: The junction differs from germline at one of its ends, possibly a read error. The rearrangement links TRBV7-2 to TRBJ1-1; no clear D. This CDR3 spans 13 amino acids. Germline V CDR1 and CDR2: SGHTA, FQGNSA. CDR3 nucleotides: TGTGCCAGCAGCTTAGCGACACTGCCAGAAGGTTTCTTT. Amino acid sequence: CASSLATLPEGFF.

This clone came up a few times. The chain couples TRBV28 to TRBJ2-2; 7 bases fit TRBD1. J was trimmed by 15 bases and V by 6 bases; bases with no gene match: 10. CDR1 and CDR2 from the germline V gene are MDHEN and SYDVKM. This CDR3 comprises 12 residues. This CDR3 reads CASRLETGTLFF. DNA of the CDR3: TGTGCCAGCAGACTCGAGACAGGGACGTTGTTTTTT.

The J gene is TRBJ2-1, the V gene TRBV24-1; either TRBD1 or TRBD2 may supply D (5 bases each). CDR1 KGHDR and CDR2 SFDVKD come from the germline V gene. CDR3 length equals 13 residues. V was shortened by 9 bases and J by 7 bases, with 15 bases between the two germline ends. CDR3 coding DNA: TGTGCCACCGCCGGGACGGCCTGGAATGAGCAGTTCTTC. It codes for CATAGTAWNEQFF.

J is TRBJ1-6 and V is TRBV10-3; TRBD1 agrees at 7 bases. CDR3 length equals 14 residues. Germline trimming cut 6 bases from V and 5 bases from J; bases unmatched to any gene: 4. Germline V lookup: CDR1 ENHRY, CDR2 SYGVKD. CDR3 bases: TGTGCCATCAGGCAGGGGGTTGATAATTCACCCCTCCACTTT. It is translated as CAIRQGVDNSPLHF.

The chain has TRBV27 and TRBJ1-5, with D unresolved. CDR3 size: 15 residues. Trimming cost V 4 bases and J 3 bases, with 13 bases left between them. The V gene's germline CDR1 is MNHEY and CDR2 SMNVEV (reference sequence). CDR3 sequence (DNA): TGTGCCAGCAGTTCATCCGGGAGCTTCAATCAGCCCCAGCATTTT. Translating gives CASSSSGSFNQPQHF.

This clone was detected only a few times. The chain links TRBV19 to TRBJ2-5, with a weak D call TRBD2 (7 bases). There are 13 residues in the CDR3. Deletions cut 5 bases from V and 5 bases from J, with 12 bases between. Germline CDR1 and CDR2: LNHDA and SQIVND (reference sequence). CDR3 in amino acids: CASSVGGPETQYF. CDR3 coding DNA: TGTGCCAGTAGTGTGGGGGGGCCGGAGACCCAGTACTTC.

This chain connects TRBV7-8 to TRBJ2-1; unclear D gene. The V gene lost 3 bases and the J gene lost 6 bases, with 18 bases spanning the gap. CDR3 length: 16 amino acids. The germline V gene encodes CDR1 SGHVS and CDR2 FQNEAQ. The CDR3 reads CASSLEMNYVVNEQFF. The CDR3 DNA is TGTGCCAGCAGCTTGGAGATGAACTATGTGGTCAATGAGCAGTTCTTC.

DNA for the CDR3: TGTGCCAGCAGCTTAGCGGGAAGCTCCTACGAGCAGTACTTC. Its translation is CASSLAGSSYEQYF. The chain uses TRBV7-2 and TRBJ2-7; D is unresolved. V lost 0 bases and J lost 0, with 6 bases in between. This CDR3 region has 14 residues. Germline V gives CDR1 SGHTA, CDR2 FQGNSA.

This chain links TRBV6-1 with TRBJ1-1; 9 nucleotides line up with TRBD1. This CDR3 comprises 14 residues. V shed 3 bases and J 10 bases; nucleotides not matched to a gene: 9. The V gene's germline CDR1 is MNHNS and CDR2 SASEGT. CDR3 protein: CASSEGPGQGSAFF. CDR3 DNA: TGTGCCAGCAGTGAGGGGCCGGGACAGGGATCAGCTTTCTTT.

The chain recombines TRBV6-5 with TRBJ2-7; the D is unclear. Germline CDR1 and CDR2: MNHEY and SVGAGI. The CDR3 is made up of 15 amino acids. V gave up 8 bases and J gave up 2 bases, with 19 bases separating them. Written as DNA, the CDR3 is TGTGCCAGCCGGCACTCCTTGGGCGCCGCCTACGAGCAGTACTTC. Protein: CASRHSLGAAYEQYF.

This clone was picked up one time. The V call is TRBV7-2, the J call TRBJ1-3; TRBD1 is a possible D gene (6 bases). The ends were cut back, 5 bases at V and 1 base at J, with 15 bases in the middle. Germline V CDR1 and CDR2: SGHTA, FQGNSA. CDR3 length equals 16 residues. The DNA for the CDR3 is TGTGCCAGCAGCCCCCAGACAGGAAAATCTGGAAACACCATATATTTT. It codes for CASSPQTGKSGNTIYF.

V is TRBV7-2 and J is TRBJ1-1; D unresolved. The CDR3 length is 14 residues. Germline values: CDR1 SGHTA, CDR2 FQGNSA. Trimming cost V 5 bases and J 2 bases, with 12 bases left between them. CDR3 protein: CASSPPAGNTEAFF. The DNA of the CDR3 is TGTGCCAGCAGCCCCCCCGCGGGAAACACTGAAGCTTTCTTT.

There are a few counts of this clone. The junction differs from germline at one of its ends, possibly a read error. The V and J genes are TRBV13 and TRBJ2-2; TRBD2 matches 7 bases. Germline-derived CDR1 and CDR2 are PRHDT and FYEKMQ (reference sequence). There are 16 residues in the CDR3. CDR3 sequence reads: CASSLGAGYGSGELFF. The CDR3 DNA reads TGTGCCAGCAGCCTAGGAGCGGGATACGGGAGCGGGGAGCTGTTTTTT.

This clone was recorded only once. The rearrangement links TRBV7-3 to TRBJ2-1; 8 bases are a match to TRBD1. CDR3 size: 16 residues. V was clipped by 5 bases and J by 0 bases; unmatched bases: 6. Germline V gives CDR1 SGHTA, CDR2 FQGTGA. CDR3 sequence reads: CASSTAGQASYNEQFF. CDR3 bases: TGTGCCAGCAGCACGGCGGGACAGGCCTCCTACAATGAGCAGTTCTTC.

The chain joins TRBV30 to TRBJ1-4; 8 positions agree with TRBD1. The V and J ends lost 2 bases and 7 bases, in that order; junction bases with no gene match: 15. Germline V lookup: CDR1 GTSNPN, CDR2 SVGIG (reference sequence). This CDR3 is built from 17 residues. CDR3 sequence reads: CAWSTVGVGQGREKLFF. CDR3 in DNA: TGTGCCTGGAGTACGGTGGGGGTAGGACAGGGTCGTGAAAAACTGTTTTTT.

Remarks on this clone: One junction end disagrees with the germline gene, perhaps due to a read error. The CDR3 coding sequence is TGTGCCAGCGGTGACAGGGGTCTTTCGGCCATATATTTT. This codes for CASGDRGLSAIYF. This sequence joins TRBV25-1 and TRBJ1-3, with TRBD1 matching over 8 bases. Germline CDR1 reads MGHDK; CDR2 reads SYGVNS. CDR3 length: 13 amino acids.

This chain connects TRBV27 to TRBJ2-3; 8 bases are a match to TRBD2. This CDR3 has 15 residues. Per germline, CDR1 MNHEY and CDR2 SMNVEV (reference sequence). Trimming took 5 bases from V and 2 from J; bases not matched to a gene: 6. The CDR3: CASSPREAHTDTQYF. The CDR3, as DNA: TGTGCCAGCAGTCCGCGGGAGGCCCACACAGATACGCAGTATTTT.

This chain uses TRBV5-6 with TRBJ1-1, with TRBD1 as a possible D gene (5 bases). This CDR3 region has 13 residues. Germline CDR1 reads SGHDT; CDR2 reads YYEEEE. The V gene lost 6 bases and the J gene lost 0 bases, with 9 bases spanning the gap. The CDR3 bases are TGTGCCAGCACTCAGGGTTTGAACACTGAAGCTTTCTTT. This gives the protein CASTQGLNTEAFF. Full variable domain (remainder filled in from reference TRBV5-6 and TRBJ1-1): DAGVTQSPTHLIKTRGQQVTLRCSPKSGHDTVSWYQQALGQGPQFIFQYYEEEERQRGNFPDRFSGHQFPNYSSELNVNALLLGDSALYLCASTQGLNTEAFFGQGTRLTVV.

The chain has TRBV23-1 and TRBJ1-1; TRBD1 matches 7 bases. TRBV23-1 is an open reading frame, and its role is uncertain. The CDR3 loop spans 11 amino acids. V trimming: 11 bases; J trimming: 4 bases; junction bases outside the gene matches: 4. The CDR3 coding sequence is TGCGCCTCCTCAGGGGGCACTGAAGCTTTCTTT. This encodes CASSGGTEAFF.

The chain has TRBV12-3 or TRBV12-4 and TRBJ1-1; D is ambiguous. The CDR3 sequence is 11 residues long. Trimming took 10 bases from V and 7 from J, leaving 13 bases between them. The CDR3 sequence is CATRQTVEAFF. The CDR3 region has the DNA TGTGCCACCCGGCAGACGGTTGAAGCTTTCTTT.

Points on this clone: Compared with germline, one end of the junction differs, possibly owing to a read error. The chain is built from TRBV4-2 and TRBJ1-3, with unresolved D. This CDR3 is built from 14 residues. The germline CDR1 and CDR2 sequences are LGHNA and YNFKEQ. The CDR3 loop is CASSQVEGGNTIYF. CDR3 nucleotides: TGTGCCAGCAGTCAAGTGGAGGGAGGAAACACCATATATTTT.